The rows below give T cell receptor beta chains drawn from one sample of a study of blood T cell repertoires in COVID-19. The protocol was immunoSEQ multiplex PCR, while the TCRdb copy is restricted to in-frame clones and leaves out a portion. The sample consists of about 99,000 clones, 85% to 90% of them appearing once. Input material: peripheral blood. Receptors were obtained from a human donor in a cohort sampled during active COVID-19. Both conserved end residues are part of each CDR3. The D gene is left open where the match is weak. Some rows have no size entry. The others give once, few or many, or a class for an expanded clone.

. . TRBJ2-7 TRBV7-9 CASSLDLLNEQYF TGTGCCAGCAGCTTAGATCTACTGAACGAGCAGTACTTC
. . TRBJ2-7 TRBV20-1 CSAGHYEQYF TGCAGTGCTGGCCACTACGAGCAGTACTTC
. few TRBJ1-5 TRBV21-1 CASRSKRQGDQPQHF TGTGCCAGCAGGTCCAAACGACAGGGGGATCAGCCCCAGCATTTT
TRBD2 . TRBJ2-5 TRBV19 CASSIGTSGRLGQETQYF TGTGCCAGTAGTATCGGGACTAGCGGGAGATTGGGACAAGAGACCCAGTACTTC
TRBD2 once TRBJ2-1 TRBV5-1 CASSSIAGGSNEQFF TGCGCCAGCAGCTCTATAGCGGGAGGGTCCAATGAGCAGTTCTTC
. . TRBJ2-4 TRBV7-2 CASSSGSTKNIQYF TGTGCCAGCAGCTCCGGGTCTACCAAAAACATTCAGTACTTC
. . TRBJ2-7 TRBV7-2 CASSLWGRSYEQYF TGTGCCAGCAGCTTATGGGGGAGGTCCTACGAGCAGTACTTC
. . TRBJ2-1 TRBV5-4 CASSPPGREQFF TGTGCCAGCAGCCCCCCAGGGAGGGAGCAGTTCTTC
TRBD1 . TRBJ1-2 TRBV3-1/TRBV3-2 CAIQGLRGQDYGYTF TGTGCCATCCAGGGTCTGAGGGGACAGGACTATGGCTACACCTTC
. . TRBJ1-5 TRBV12-3/TRBV12-4 CASSSQGQPQHF TGTGCCAGCAGTTCCCAGGGTCAGCCCCAGCATTTT
. . TRBJ2-1 TRBV11-3 CASSLDHRGGYNEQFF TGTGCCAGCAGCTTAGATCACAGGGGAGGCTACAATGAGCAGTTCTTC
. . TRBJ2-2 TRBV6-5 CASSLADLNTGELFF TGTGCCAGCAGTTTGGCGGACTTGAACACCGGGGAGCTGTTTTTT
. once TRBJ1-6 TRBV2 CASSAPPGAWNSPLHF TGTGCCAGCAGTGCCCCCCCAGGGGCATGGAATTCACCCCTCCACTTT
TRBD1 . TRBJ2-7 TRBV11-1 CASSRRGTGWVEQYF TGTGCCAGCAGCCGGCGGGGGACAGGGTGGGTCGAGCAGTACTTC
. . TRBJ1-1 TRBV28 CASRTGAWEAFF TGTGCCAGCAGAACAGGCGCCTGGGAAGCTTTCTTT
. . TRBJ2-7 TRBV7-8 CASSRAYEQYF TGTGCCAGCAGTCGTGCCTACGAGCAGTACTTC
. . TRBJ2-3 TRBV28 CASSLLDTQYF TGTGCCAGCAGCCTCTTGGATACGCAGTATTTT
TRBD1 few TRBJ1-5 TRBV28 CASHAGVRGRNQPQHF TGTGCCAGCCACGCGGGAGTCAGGGGGCGCAATCAGCCCCAGCATTTT
. . TRBJ1-1 TRBV10-3 CAISEFGLTEAFF TGTGCCATCAGTGAGTTCGGTCTCACTGAAGCTTTCTTT
TRBD2 . TRBJ2-3 TRBV6-2/TRBV6-3 CASSFLLAGGPLGTDTQYF TGTGCCAGCAGTTTCCTACTAGCGGGGGGGCCTCTTGGCACAGATACGCAGTATTTT
TRBD1 . TRBJ1-1 TRBV28 CASSAGQGWRTEAFF TGTGCCAGCAGTGCAGGACAGGGATGGAGGACTGAAGCTTTCTTT
. . TRBJ1-6 TRBV6-5 CASSPTANSPLHF TGTGCCAGCAGCCCGACAGCTAATTCACCCCTCCACTTT
. . TRBJ1-2 TRBV9 CASSVAPSLLTGTYGYTF TGTGCCAGCAGCGTAGCCCCCTCACTCCTGACAGGTACTTATGGCTACACCTTC
TRBD1 . TRBJ2-2 TRBV24-1 CATSDWDSRGSGELFF TGTGCCACCAGTGATTGGGACAGTCGAGGGTCCGGGGAGCTGTTTTTT
. . TRBJ1-2 TRBV28 CASSLRANYGYTF TGTGCCAGCAGTTTGCGGGCAAACTATGGCTACACCTTC
. . TRBJ1-1 TRBV3-1/TRBV3-2 CASSQDWGRLNTEAFF TGTGCCAGCAGCCAAGATTGGGGCAGATTGAACACTGAAGCTTTCTTT
. . TRBJ1-3 TRBV6-5 CASMDTYGGNTIYF TGTGCCAGCATGGACACGTACGGTGGAAACACCATATATTTT
. . TRBJ2-7 TRBV4-3 CASSQDWASLGEQYF TGCGCCAGCAGCCAAGATTGGGCCTCCCTGGGCGAGCAGTACTTC
. . TRBJ2-7 TRBV7-3 CASSLDSGNEQYF TGTGCCAGCAGCTTAGACTCCGGGAACGAGCAGTACTTC
. . TRBJ2-1 TRBV12-5 CASGLDRNEQFF TGTGCTAGTGGTTTGGACAGGAATGAGCAGTTCTTC
. . TRBJ2-2 TRBV5-6 CASSTAGVGYTGELFF TGTGCCAGCAGCACCGCAGGGGTGGGGTACACCGGGGAGCTGTTTTTT
. . TRBJ1-1 TRBV29-1 CSVVSQGLNTEAFF TGCAGCGTTGTTAGTCAGGGGCTGAACACTGAAGCTTTCTTT
TRBD2 . TRBJ2-1 TRBV3-1/TRBV3-2 CASSPGGSSYNEQFF TGTGCCAGCAGTCCGGGCGGGAGCTCCTACAATGAGCAGTTCTTC
. . TRBJ2-7 TRBV5-1 CASSQPAGSYEQYF TGCGCCAGCAGCCAACCCGCGGGGTCCTACGAGCAGTACTTC
TRBD2 . TRBJ2-5 TRBV7-2 CASSSRGPSGRAQYF TGTGCCAGCAGCTCGCGGGGCCCTAGCGGGAGGGCCCAGTACTTC
. once TRBJ1-1 TRBV15 CATSSRQASTEAFF TGTGCCACCAGCAGCCGACAGGCCAGCACTGAAGCTTTCTTT
TRBD1 once TRBJ1-2 TRBV27 CASSPRGKNLLNYGYTF TGTGCCAGCAGTCCCAGGGGGAAGAATCTCCTCAACTATGGCTACACCTTC
TRBD1 . TRBJ1-5 TRBV6-5 CASTKGAGYQPQHF TGTGCCAGCACCAAGGGGGCAGGATATCAGCCCCAGCATTTT
TRBD1 . TRBJ1-5 TRBV9 CASSFGTGDSNQPQHF TGTGCCAGCAGCTTCGGGACAGGGGATAGCAATCAGCCCCAGCATTTT
. . TRBJ1-5 TRBV7-8 CASSLAVREYQPQHF TGTGCCAGCAGCTTAGCGGTACGGGAGTATCAGCCCCAGCATTTT
. . TRBJ2-1 TRBV7-2 CASSSGSYNEQFF TGTGCCAGCAGTTCAGGGTCCTACAATGAGCAGTTCTTC
. . TRBJ1-1 TRBV6-5 CASRRVSENTEAFF TGTGCCAGCAGGCGGGTTAGTGAGAACACTGAAGCTTTCTTT
TRBD2 . TRBJ2-3 TRBV11-1 CASSRSAGGTDTQYF TGTGCCAGCAGCCGGTCGGCGGGGGGCACAGATACGCAGTATTTT
TRBD1 . TRBJ1-2 TRBV28 CASKTGPYGYTF TGTGCCAGTAAGACAGGGCCATATGGCTACACCTTC
. . TRBJ2-6 TRBV19 CASSARATQLVDVLTF TGTGCCAGTAGTGCCAGGGCTACCCAGCTGGTTGACGTCCTGACTTTC
. . TRBJ2-4 TRBV28 CASSLVYGGAKIQYF TGTGCCAGCAGTTTAGTTTATGGAGGGGCAAAAATTCAGTACTTC
TRBD1 . TRBJ1-2 TRBV27 CASRRTGGYGYTF TGTGCCAGCAGACGGACAGGGGGCTATGGCTACACCTTC
. . TRBJ1-1 TRBV11-3 CASSFAGRNTEAFF TGTGCCAGCAGCTTTGCCGGTAGGAACACTGAAGCTTTCTTT
TRBD2 . TRBJ2-3 TRBV7-9 CASSRGGATDTQYF TGTGCCAGCAGCCGCGGGGGGGCTACAGATACGCAGTATTTT
TRBD1 . TRBJ2-1 TRBV12-3/TRBV12-4 CAIKGQGYNEQFF TGTGCCATAAAAGGACAGGGCTACAATGAGCAGTTCTTC
TRBD1 . TRBJ2-5 TRBV30 CAWSVARTGIIMETQYF TGTGCCTGGAGTGTAGCTAGGACAGGGATTATTATGGAGACCCAGTACTTC